This is a list of T cell receptor beta chains from one sample in a study of T cell repertoires in cytomegalovirus infection. MiXCR, applied by TCRdb to the reads, yields one record per CDR3 protein. The table lists approximately 260,000 distinct CDR3 sequences, roughly 21% of them singletons. These receptors have no identified antigens. The source was cultured PBMCs, collected from culture after CMV antigen stimulation. The receptors originated from a human donor in good health (CMV status not recorded). Some clones in this sample may be carry-over from other donors' samples. The CDR3 runs from the conserved cysteine through the conserved F or W. Each record gives: V gene, D gene, J gene, clone size, CDR3 protein, CDR3 DNA. A D gene is named only where the DNA matches it firmly. Size values are once, few and many counts, or a class for expanded clones, and some rows have none.

TRBV10-3,TRBD1,TRBJ2-1,-,CAISERDRGSYNEQFF,TGTGCCATCAGTGAGCGGGACAGGGGGAGCTACAATGAGCAGTTCTTC
TRBV5-8,-,TRBJ2-3,-,CASSLNRLALSTDTQYF,TGTGCCAGCAGCTTGAATAGGCTAGCCCTAAGCACAGATACGCAGTATTTT
TRBV7-9,-,TRBJ1-1,many,CASSLGLGGEAFF,TGTGCCAGCAGCTTAGGTTTGGGAGGTGAAGCTTTCTTT
TRBV10-1,TRBD2,TRBJ2-5,-,CASSEPLRASGRYQETQYF,TGCGCCAGCAGTGAGCCCCTGAGGGCTAGCGGGAGGTACCAAGAGACCCAGTACTTC
TRBV6-2/TRBV6-3,-,TRBJ1-6,few,CATKRLGLNSPLHF,TGTGCCACCAAGCGGCTCGGACTAAATTCACCCCTCCACTTT
TRBV28,-,TRBJ2-7,-,CASRTGTASYEQYF,TGTGCCAGCAGGACCGGGACGGCATCCTACGAGCAGTACTTC
TRBV15,TRBD2,TRBJ2-1,few,CATSSPRGLAKDEQFF,TGTGCCACCAGCAGTCCCCGCGGACTAGCGAAGGATGAGCAGTTCTTC
TRBV7-2,-,TRBJ2-1,many,CARGPSDSYYNEQFF,TGTGCCAGAGGACCCTCGGACAGCTACTACAATGAGCAGTTCTTC
TRBV6-2/TRBV6-3,TRBD1,TRBJ2-1,-,CASRTGTGVNEQFF,TGTGCCAGCAGAACCGGGACAGGGGTGAATGAGCAGTTCTTC
TRBV5-1,TRBD2,TRBJ2-5,-,CASSVLAGGETQYF,TGCGCCAGCAGCGTACTAGCGGGAGGCGAGACCCAGTACTTC
TRBV7-8,TRBD1,TRBJ1-6,many,CASSLFRQGNSPLHF,TGTGCCAGCAGCTTATTTCGACAGGGAAATTCACCCCTCCACTTT
TRBV5-1,-,TRBJ2-2,-,CASSFSRNGNTGELFF,TGCGCCAGCAGCTTCAGCAGGAATGGAAACACCGGGGAGCTGTTTTTT
TRBV6-2/TRBV6-3,TRBD1,TRBJ2-3,-,CASSRDRASDTQYF,TGTGCCAGCAGTAGGGACAGGGCTTCAGATACGCAGTATTTT
TRBV6-5,-,TRBJ2-2,-,CASSYSNRDTGELFF,TGTGCCAGCAGTTACTCGAACAGGGACACCGGGGAGCTGTTTTTT
TRBV24-1,-,TRBJ2-5,-,CATSTVGETQYF,TGTGCCACCAGTACGGTCGGCGAGACCCAGTACTTC
TRBV20-1,-,TRBJ2-2,once,CSASSSTGELFF,TGCAGTGCTAGCTCCAGTACCGGGGAGCTGTTTTTT
TRBV11-2,-,TRBJ2-3,many,CASSLAGGSRDTQYF,TGTGCCAGCAGCTTAGCTGGGGGGAGTAGAGATACGCAGTATTTT
TRBV28,TRBD2,TRBJ2-3,many,CASSLTSGRAADTQYF,TGTGCCAGCAGTCTAACTAGCGGGAGGGCCGCAGATACGCAGTATTTT
TRBV7-2,-,TRBJ1-4,-,CASSLREVTGEKLFF,TGTGCCAGCAGCTTACGTGAGGTTACGGGAGAAAAACTGTTTTTT
TRBV19,TRBD1,TRBJ2-7,few,CASSLPGQGYFEQYF,TGTGCCAGTAGTCTCCCGGGACAGGGGTACTTCGAGCAGTACTTC
TRBV11-2,TRBD2,TRBJ2-7,many,CASSSTSGGPYEQYF,TGTGCCAGCAGCTCCACTAGCGGGGGACCCTACGAGCAGTACTTC
TRBV4-3,-,TRBJ1-1,many,CASSLQRTATEAFF,TGCGCCAGCAGCCTCCAGAGGACAGCCACTGAAGCTTTCTTT
TRBV12-3/TRBV12-4,TRBD1,TRBJ2-7,many,CASSRQGRYEQYF,TGTGCCAGCAGTCGACAGGGGCGCTACGAGCAGTACTTC
TRBV14,-,TRBJ2-1,-,CASSDRETREQFF,TGTGCCAGCAGCGACCGGGAAACCCGTGAGCAGTTCTTC
TRBV7-2,TRBD2,TRBJ2-1,many,CASSLAGSGTYNEQFF,TGTGCCAGCAGCTTAGCGGGTAGCGGGACCTACAATGAGCAGTTCTTC
TRBV7-2,-,TRBJ2-4,many,CASSISVGKNIQYF,TGTGCCAGCAGCATTAGCGTTGGCAAAAACATTCAGTACTTC
TRBV6-2/TRBV6-3,-,TRBJ2-2,-,CASSYWTGTSTGELFF,TGTGCCAGCAGTTATTGGACGGGGACCTCCACCGGGGAGCTGTTTTTT
TRBV10-3,-,TRBJ1-4,few,CAISDSTIIEKLFF,TGTGCCATCAGTGACAGCACCATAATTGAAAAACTGTTTTTT
TRBV9,TRBD1,TRBJ1-2,-,CASSFGTGINYGYTF,TGTGCCAGCAGCTTTGGGACAGGGATTAACTATGGCTACACCTTC
TRBV4-2,-,TRBJ2-7,-,CASSQVSSGANYEQYF,TGTGCCAGCAGCCAAGTTTCGAGCGGAGCAAACTACGAGCAGTACTTC
TRBV12-5,TRBD1,TRBJ2-2,-,CASGQRQGGNTGELFF,TGTGCTAGTGGTCAACGACAGGGCGGGAACACCGGGGAGCTGTTTTTT
TRBV7-2,-,TRBJ1-4,few,CASSLVPKGRGRFEKLFF,TGTGCCAGCAGCTTAGTGCCCAAGGGGAGGGGCCGTTTTGAAAAACTGTTTTTT
TRBV7-2,-,TRBJ1-5,many,CASSLDSGSNQPQHF,TGTGCCAGCAGCTTAGATTCAGGGAGCAATCAGCCCCAGCATTTT
TRBV6-5,-,TRBJ1-1,once,CASSPVRSTEAFF,TGTGCCAGCAGCCCCGTGCGGTCCACTGAAGCTTTCTTT
TRBV7-2,-,TRBJ2-3,-,CASRTLTDTQYF,TGTGCCAGCCGGACCCTCACAGATACGCAGTATTTT
TRBV28,TRBD1,TRBJ1-6,-,CASSSPDRSGSPLHF,TGTGCCAGCAGTTCTCCGGACAGGAGTGGGTCACCCCTCCACTTT
TRBV30,-,TRBJ2-7,-,CAWRGRGYEQYF,TGTGCCTGGAGGGGCAGGGGCTACGAGCAGTACTTC
TRBV12-3/TRBV12-4,TRBD2,TRBJ2-2,-,CASSYGLAGAVGELFF,TGTGCCAGCAGCTACGGACTAGCGGGAGCGGTCGGGGAGCTGTTTTTT
TRBV5-1,TRBD2,TRBJ2-3,few,CASRMSGGNTDTQYF,TGCGCCAGCAGAATGTCGGGGGGGAACACAGATACGCAGTATTTT
TRBV7-3,-,TRBJ2-7,few,CASSFAALDSEQYF,TGTGCCAGCAGCTTTGCAGCCCTAGATTCCGAGCAGTACTTC
TRBV4-1,-,TRBJ1-3,many,CASSQVMGISGNTIYF,TGCGCCAGCAGCCAAGTCATGGGCATCTCTGGAAACACCATATATTTT
TRBV7-2,TRBD2,TRBJ2-1,many,CASSLESFGTNYNEQFF,TGTGCCAGCAGCTTAGAATCGTTCGGGACTAACTACAATGAGCAGTTCTTC
TRBV7-2,-,TRBJ2-7,many,CASSLNTYEQYF,TGTGCCAGCAGCCTCAACACCTACGAGCAGTACTTC
TRBV12-5,TRBD2,TRBJ2-1,-,CASGLVLGLAGPNEQFF,TGTGCTAGTGGTTTGGTACTCGGACTAGCGGGACCCAATGAGCAGTTCTTC
TRBV6-2/TRBV6-3,TRBD1,TRBJ1-2,-,CASSYKGQRSGTF,TGTGCCAGCAGTTACAAGGGACAGCGGTCGGGGACCTTC
TRBV28,-,TRBJ1-2,few,CASSPPPGQLPRGGYTF,TGTGCCAGCAGTCCCCCCCCCGGACAGTTACCCCGTGGTGGCTACACCTTC
TRBV7-2,TRBD2,TRBJ2-1,many,CASSSIVGLGGEQFF,TGTGCCAGCAGCTCCATCGTTGGACTAGGTGGTGAGCAGTTCTTC
TRBV7-2,-,TRBJ2-1,many,CASIPDVAYNEQFF,TGTGCCAGCATCCCGGACGTGGCCTACAATGAGCAGTTCTTC
TRBV6-2/TRBV6-3,-,TRBJ2-1,few,CASSGPVSYNEQFF,TGTGCCAGCAGCGGGCCAGTCTCCTACAATGAGCAGTTCTTC
TRBV2,-,TRBJ1-1,-,CASRAGTVMNTEAFF,TGTGCCAGCAGGGCCGGGACGGTTATGAACACTGAAGCTTTCTTT
TRBV6-2/TRBV6-3,TRBD2,TRBJ2-3,few,CASVDVGLAGGSGRTDTQYF,TGTGCCAGCGTAGATGTCGGACTAGCGGGAGGTTCAGGACGCACAGATACGCAGTATTTT
TRBV3-1,TRBD2,TRBJ2-2,-,CASRRLAGGPGELFF,TGTGCCAGCAGACGACTAGCGGGAGGACCCGGGGAGCTGTTTTTT
TRBV27,TRBD2,TRBJ2-7,few,CASSLGLAGGRYEQYF,TGTGCCAGCAGTTTAGGCCTAGCGGGAGGGAGGTACGAGCAGTACTTC
TRBV20-1,-,TRBJ2-7,-,CSARARGGSRYEQYF,TGCAGTGCTAGAGCCCGAGGCGGAAGCAGATACGAGCAGTACTTC
TRBV4-1,-,TRBJ2-2,many,CASTHITRQIHTGELFF,TGCGCCAGCACCCATATCACGAGACAGATTCACACCGGGGAGCTGTTTTTT
TRBV24-1,-,TRBJ1-2,few,CATSDFTANYGYTF,TGTGCCACCAGTGATTTTACAGCTAACTATGGCTACACCTTC
TRBV24-1,-,TRBJ2-1,-,CATSPREGVMDEQFF,TGTGCCACCAGTCCCCGTGAGGGAGTAATGGATGAGCAGTTCTTC
TRBV7-2,-,TRBJ2-1,many,CASSLRGTSYNEQFF,TGTGCCAGCAGTTTACGGGGGACCTCCTACAATGAGCAGTTCTTC
TRBV28,TRBD1,TRBJ1-2,-,CASRSTGGDYGYTF,TGTGCCAGCAGGTCCACAGGGGGCGACTATGGCTACACCTTC